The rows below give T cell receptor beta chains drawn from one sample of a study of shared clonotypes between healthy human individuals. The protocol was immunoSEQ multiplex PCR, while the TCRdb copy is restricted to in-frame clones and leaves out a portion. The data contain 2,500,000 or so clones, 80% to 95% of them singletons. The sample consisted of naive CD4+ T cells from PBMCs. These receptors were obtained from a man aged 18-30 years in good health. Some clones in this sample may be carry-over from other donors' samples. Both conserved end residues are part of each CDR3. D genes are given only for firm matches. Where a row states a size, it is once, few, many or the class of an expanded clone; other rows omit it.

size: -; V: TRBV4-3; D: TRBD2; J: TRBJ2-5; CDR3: CASSQNLGTSVYGETQYF; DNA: TGCGCCAGCAGCCAAAATCTAGGGACTAGCGTTTATGGAGAGACCCAGTACTTC
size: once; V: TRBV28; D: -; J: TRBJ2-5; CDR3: CASSFEYTGTKETQYF; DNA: TGTGCCAGCAGTTTCGAATATACCGGGACCAAAGAGACCCAGTACTTC
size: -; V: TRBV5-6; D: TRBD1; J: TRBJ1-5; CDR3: CASSTTGSEQPQHF; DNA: TGTGCCAGCAGCACGACAGGGAGTGAGCAGCCCCAGCATTTT
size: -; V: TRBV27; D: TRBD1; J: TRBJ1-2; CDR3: CASSFVSTQGAEYGYTF; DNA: TGTGCCAGCAGTTTTGTCTCGACCCAGGGGGCGGAATATGGCTACACCTTC
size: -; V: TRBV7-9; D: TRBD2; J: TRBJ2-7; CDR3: CASRPLQTSGQTYEQYF; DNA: TGTGCCAGCAGGCCACTTCAAACTAGCGGCCAAACCTACGAGCAGTACTTC
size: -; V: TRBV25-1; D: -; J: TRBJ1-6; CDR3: CASSETWGSPLHF; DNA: TGTGCCAGCAGTGAAACTTGGGGTTCACCCCTCCACTTT
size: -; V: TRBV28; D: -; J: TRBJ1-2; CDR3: CASSLDVRGNGYTF; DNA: TGTGCCAGCAGTTTAGACGTAAGGGGGAATGGCTACACCTTC
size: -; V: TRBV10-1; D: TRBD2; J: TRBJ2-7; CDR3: CASSASGRAPYEQYF; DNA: TGCGCCAGCAGTGCAAGCGGGAGGGCCCCCTACGAGCAGTACTTC
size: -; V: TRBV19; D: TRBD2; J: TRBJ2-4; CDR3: CASSPSGRGAKNIQYF; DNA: TGTGCCAGTAGCCCTAGCGGGAGGGGGGCCAAAAACATTCAGTACTTC
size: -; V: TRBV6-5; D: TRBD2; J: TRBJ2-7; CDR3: CASTSTSGSVHEQYF; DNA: TGTGCCAGCACTTCGACTAGCGGGAGCGTCCACGAGCAGTACTTC
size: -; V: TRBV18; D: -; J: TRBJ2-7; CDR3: CASSPSRNEQYF; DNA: TGTGCCAGCTCACCATCGAGGAACGAGCAGTACTTC
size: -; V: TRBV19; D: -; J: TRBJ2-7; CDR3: CASSSVGRVGYEQYF; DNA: TGTGCCAGTAGTAGTGTGGGCAGGGTCGGCTACGAGCAGTACTTC
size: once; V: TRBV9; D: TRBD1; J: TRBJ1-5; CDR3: CASSPNRGRNQPQHF; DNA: TGTGCCAGCAGCCCAAACAGGGGAAGGAATCAGCCCCAGCATTTT
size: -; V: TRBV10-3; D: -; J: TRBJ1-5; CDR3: CAIGDRDNQPQHF; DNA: TGTGCCATCGGAGACCGCGACAATCAGCCCCAGCATTTT
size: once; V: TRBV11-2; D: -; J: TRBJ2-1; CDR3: CASSFGQRYNEQFF; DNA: TGTGCCAGCAGCTTCGGCCAGCGGTACAATGAGCAGTTCTTC
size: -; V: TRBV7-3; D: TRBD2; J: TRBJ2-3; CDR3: CASSLLAGVDTQYF; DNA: TGTGCCAGCAGCTTACTGGCGGGAGTGGATACGCAGTATTTT
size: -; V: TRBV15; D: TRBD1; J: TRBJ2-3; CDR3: CATSSWTGRADTQYF; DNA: TGTGCCACCAGCAGTTGGACAGGAAGAGCAGATACGCAGTATTTT
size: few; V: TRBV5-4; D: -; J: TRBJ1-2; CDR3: CASSLEPRSNYGYTF; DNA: TGTGCCAGCAGCTTGGAGCCGAGGAGTAACTATGGCTACACCTTC
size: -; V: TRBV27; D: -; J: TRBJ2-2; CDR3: CASSFSTSRGGELFF; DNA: TGTGCCAGCAGTTTTAGTACTAGTCGGGGCGGGGAGCTGTTTTTT
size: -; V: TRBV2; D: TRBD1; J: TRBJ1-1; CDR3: CASKKDRGTEAFF; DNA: TGTGCCAGCAAAAAAGACAGGGGCACTGAAGCTTTCTTT